The 19 T cell receptor beta chains reported below all come from one sample, sequenced in a study of T cells in Graves' hyperthyroidism and ophthalmopathy. The TCR beta CDR3 regions underwent amplification using RNA transcripts as the source. The HTBI primer set was used in a first-round RT-PCR of the TCR CDR3. TCRdb ran MiXCR on the multiplex PCR reads and lists one entry per CDR3 protein. The sample holds hundreds of thousands of distinct CDR3 sequences, about two fifths seen once. Sequenced input: blood. All receptors derive from a man between 18 and 35 years old with Graves' hyperthyroidism.

This clonotype appeared many times. This chain links TRBV29-1 with TRBJ1-4, with a weak D call TRBD1 (5 bases). Germline CDR1 SQVTM, CDR2 ANQGSEA. V lost 6 bases and J 11 bases, leaving 19 bases between the germline ends. The CDR3 totals 13 residues. The CDR3 bases are TGCAGCGTGGGACTGGGAGGGAACGTCAAACTGTTTTTT. Residues: CSVGLGGNVKLFF.

In this sample, this clonotype turned up many times. The chain recombines TRBV12-3 or TRBV12-4 with TRBJ1-1, with D uncertain. The CDR3 has 13 residues. The V gene lost 6 bases and the J gene lost 5 bases, with 13 bases spanning the gap. As DNA, the CDR3 is TGTGCCAGCAGCCTGGCGGTAACAACTGAAGCTTTCTTT. Encoded protein: CASSLAVTTEAFF.

This clonotype was counted between two and nine times. The chain links TRBV9 to TRBJ1-1; TRBD1 aligns across 8 bases. The CDR3 is 14 residues long. Germline V gene data show CDR1 as SGDLS and CDR2 as YYNGEE. Losses at the gene ends were 7 bases for V and 4 bases for J; bases not matched to a gene: 9. CDR3 region: CASDNRDRSTEAFF. Written as DNA, the CDR3 is TGTGCCAGCGATAACCGGGACAGGTCCACTGAAGCTTTCTTT.

This clonotype was detected a few times. The chain links TRBV11-2 to TRBJ1-2, with 8 bases that match TRBD1. Germline values: CDR1 SGHAT, CDR2 FQNNGV. This CDR3 is 13 amino acids long. V gave up 5 bases and J gave up 8 bases; unmatched junction bases: 7. CDR3 region: CASSPQGVEGYTF. The CDR3 DNA is TGTGCCAGCAGCCCACAGGGGGTCGAGGGCTACACCTTC.

This clonotype has ten or more counts. The chain employs TRBV12-3 or TRBV12-4 and TRBJ1-2; no clear D gene. Trimming removed 4 bases from V and 3 bases from J, with 6 bases in between. The length of the CDR3 is 12 residues. The CDR3: CASSSDDYGYTF. In nucleotides, the CDR3 is TGTGCCAGCAGTTCGGATGACTATGGCTACACCTTC.

The chain couples TRBV20-1 to TRBJ1-4, with 8 bases aligning to TRBD1. Germline CDR1 is DFQATT and CDR2 is SNEGSKA (reference sequence). This CDR3 has 14 residues. With V trimmed by 2 bases and J by 12 bases, 11 bases remained unmatched. CDR3 loop: CSARSGGQAGELFF. CDR3 nucleotides: TGCAGTGCTAGAAGTGGGGGACAGGCCGGGGAACTGTTTTTT.

This chain joins TRBV7-9 and TRBJ1-2; unclear D gene. Trimming took off 5 bases at V and 8 bases at J, with 15 bases between the two ends. The CDR3 consists of 13 residues. CDR1 SEHNR and CDR2 FQNEAQ come from the germline V gene (reference sequence). The CDR3 DNA is TGTGCCAGCAGCCAAGCAGGAGGTTCCGGCTACACCTTC. Encoded protein: CASSQAGGSGYTF.

The V call is TRBV5-5, the J call TRBJ2-7; tentatively, D is TRBD1 or TRBD2 (5 bases each). Germline values: CDR1 SGHKS, CDR2 YYEKEE (reference sequence). The CDR3 covers 15 residues. V dropped 2 bases and J dropped 2 bases, with 14 bases sitting between them. DNA for the CDR3: TGTGCCAGCAGCTTCCGGGGCAGGGAGACCTACGAGCAGTACTTC. Protein sequence: CASSFRGRETYEQYF.

The rearrangement joins TRBV11-2 to TRBJ1-6; 10 nucleotides line up with TRBD1. Germline V gene lookup returns CDR1 SGHAT and CDR2 FQNNGV. The CDR3 is 12 residues long. V dropped 5 bases and J dropped 14; count of bases not matched to a gene: 3. The DNA of the CDR3 is TGTGCCAGCAGCGGGGACAGGGGCTCCCTCCACTTT. Protein product: CASSGDRGSLHF.

In this sample, this clonotype turned up many times. This chain links TRBV20-1 with TRBJ2-7; 7 bases align to TRBD1. Germline V gene data show CDR1 as DFQATT and CDR2 as SNEGSKA (reference sequence). J was trimmed by 4 bases and V by 6 bases; bases with no gene match: 12. CDR3 length: 14 residues. The CDR3 DNA follows: TGCAGTGCAGAAGGGAGACGGGACAGTTACGAGCAGTACTTC. Protein: CSAEGRRDSYEQYF.

Comments on this clonotype: A much bigger clone sits one base away, suggesting this may be a read error. V is TRBV7-6 and J is TRBJ2-5; either TRBD1 or TRBD2 may fit D (6 bases each). Germline lookup yields CDR1 SGHVS and CDR2 FNYEAQ. This CDR3 comprises 15 residues. V shed 5 bases and J shed 4 bases, with 17 bases lying between them. CDR3 region: CASSPGGGTRETQYF. In DNA, the CDR3 is TGTGCCAGCAGCCCCGGGGGCGGGACCAGAGAGACCCAGTACTTC.

The gene calls are TRBV6-5 and TRBJ1-2; 8 bases line up with TRBD1. Germline CDR1 and CDR2: MNHEY and SVGAGI. This CDR3 is 16 amino acids long. V shed 2 bases and J 6 bases; nucleotides not matched to a gene: 11. The CDR3 DNA reads TGTGCCAGCAGTTACCCCCCCGACAGGGGAGGGAATGGCTACACCTTC. It is translated as CASSYPPDRGGNGYTF.

This clonotype came up a few times. The chain joins TRBV6-1 to TRBJ2-7; 7 bases agree with TRBD2. Trimming removed 5 bases from V and 2 bases from J; junction bases left unmatched: 12. CDR1 is MNHNS, CDR2 SASEGT, per germline. The CDR3 is made up of 16 amino acids. The CDR3 sequence: CASSSAYQRGAYEQYF. As DNA, the CDR3 is TGTGCCAGCAGTTCGGCCTATCAGCGGGGCGCCTACGAGCAGTACTTC.

The V gene is TRBV29-1, the J gene TRBJ1-6, with D perhaps TRBD1 (5 bases). Germline CDR1 reads SQVTM; CDR2 reads ANQGSEA. Trimming cost V 3 bases and J 9 bases, with 21 bases left between them. The CDR3 loop spans 16 amino acids. In DNA form, the CDR3 reads TGCAGCGTTGAGGGAATCCAAGAGACAGCCGGTTCACCCCTCCACTTT. This translates into CSVEGIQETAGSPLHF.

This clonotype was counted a few times. The rearrangement links TRBV2 to TRBJ2-7, with TRBD2 matching 9 bases. This CDR3 spans 15 amino acids. V lost 5 bases to trimming and J lost 2 bases; unmatched junction nucleotides: 7. Germline CDR1 reads SNHLY; CDR2 reads FYNNEI. DNA for the CDR3: TGTGCCAGCAGTTACTCAAGGACTAGCGCCTACGAGCAGTACTTC. Amino acids: CASSYSRTSAYEQYF. Full variable domain (rest looked up from reference TRBV2 and TRBJ2-7): EPEVTQTPSHQVTQMGQEVILRCVPISNHLYFYWYRQILGQKVEFLVSFYNNEISEKSEIFDDQFSVERPDGSNFTLKIRSTKLEDSAMYFCASSYSRTSAYEQYFGPGTRLTVT.

The table lists this clonotype with many counts. The V and J genes are TRBV5-8 and TRBJ2-5; a weak D match, TRBD1 (5 bases). Germline V gene sequence: CDR1 SGHTS, CDR2 YDEGEE. The CDR3 spans 14 residues. V lost 7 bases and J 1 base, leaving 14 bases between the germline ends. The CDR3 reads CASGLQQGQETQYF. Here the CDR3 DNA reads TGTGCCAGCGGCCTCCAGCAGGGCCAAGAGACCCAGTACTTC.

The CDR3 DNA reads TGTGCCAGCCAGGGGGCGCAGAATTCACCCCTCCACTTT. It is translated as CASQGAQNSPLHF. The genes are TRBV12-3 or TRBV12-4 and TRBJ1-6; 8 bases fit TRBD1. The V gene end was trimmed by 8 bases and the J gene end by 7 bases; junction bases not matched to a gene: 4. There are 13 residues in the CDR3.

The sample holds a few counts of this clonotype. This chain connects TRBV12-3 or TRBV12-4 to TRBJ2-7; possibly TRBD2 for D (5 bases). The CDR3 has 14 amino acids. V was clipped by 3 bases and J by 2 bases, with 11 bases between them. The CDR3 spells CASSFGSVTYEQYF. CDR3 DNA: TGTGCCAGCAGTTTCGGTAGCGTTACCTACGAGCAGTACTTC.

The chain joins TRBV10-3 to TRBJ1-2; D is perhaps TRBD1 (5 bases). The CDR3 is 12 residues long. V was cut by 6 bases and J by 6 bases, with 11 bases left in between. Germline V lookup: CDR1 ENHRY, CDR2 SYGVKD. CDR3 protein: CAIRTSRDGYTF. The CDR3 DNA follows: TGTGCCATCAGAACTAGCAGGGATGGCTACACCTTC.